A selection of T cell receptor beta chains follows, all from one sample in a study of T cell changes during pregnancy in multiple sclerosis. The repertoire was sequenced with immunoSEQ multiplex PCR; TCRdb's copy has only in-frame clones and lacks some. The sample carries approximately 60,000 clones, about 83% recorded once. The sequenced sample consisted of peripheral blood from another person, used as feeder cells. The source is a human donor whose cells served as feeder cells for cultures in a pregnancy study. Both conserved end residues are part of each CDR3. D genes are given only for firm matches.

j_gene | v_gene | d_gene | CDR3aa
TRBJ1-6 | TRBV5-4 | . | CASSSQGNSPLHF
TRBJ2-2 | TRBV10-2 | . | CASSGAGSTGELFF
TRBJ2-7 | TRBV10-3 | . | CATVGSGYEQYF
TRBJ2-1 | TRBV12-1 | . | CASSPWTSGTDEQFF
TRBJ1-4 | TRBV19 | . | CASSMFATNEKLFF
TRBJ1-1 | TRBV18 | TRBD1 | CASSPQDRETEAFF
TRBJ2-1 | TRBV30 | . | CASTAGFLSSEQFF
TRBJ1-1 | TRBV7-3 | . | CASSLGLAGTEAFF
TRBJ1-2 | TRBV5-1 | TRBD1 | CASSSSGGNYGYTF
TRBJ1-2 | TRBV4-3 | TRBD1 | CASSLDRGGYGYTF
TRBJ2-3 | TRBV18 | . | CASSPTSPESTDTQYF
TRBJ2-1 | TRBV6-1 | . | CASSELVGYNEQFF
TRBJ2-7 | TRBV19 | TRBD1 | CASSLGTGAYEQYF
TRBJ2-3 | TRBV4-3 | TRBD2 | CASSQDPIPASGWDTQYF
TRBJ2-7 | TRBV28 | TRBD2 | CASSSGLAGRYEQYF
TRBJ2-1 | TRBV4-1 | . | CASSQFSGGSNEQFF
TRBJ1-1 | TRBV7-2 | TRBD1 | CASSLQGDTEAFF
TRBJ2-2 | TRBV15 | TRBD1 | CATSRGTGNTGELFF
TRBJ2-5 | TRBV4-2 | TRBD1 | CASSSSTKRGGTGGETQYF
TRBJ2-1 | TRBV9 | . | CASSVVGSGLNEQFF
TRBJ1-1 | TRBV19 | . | CASSINMNTEAFF
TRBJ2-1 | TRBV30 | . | CAWRPGPLGVLNNEQFF